Listed below are T cell receptor beta chains from one sample, sequenced in a study of shared clonotypes between healthy human individuals. TCRdb's table, derived via immunoSEQ multiplex PCR, lists solely in-frame clones and lacks some. This table has roughly 2.1 million clones, just over 90% appearing once. Sequencing was carried out using naive CD8+ T cells from PBMCs. These TCRs come from a man in his late teens or twenties in good health. Some clones in this sample may be carry-over from other donors' samples. Both conserved end residues are part of each CDR3. A D gene is named only where the DNA matches it firmly. Clone size appears in some rows only: once, few, many, or a class for an expanded clone.

J gene	V gene	D gene	clone size	CDR3 DNA	CDR3 protein
TRBJ1-3	TRBV5-6	NA	once	TGTGCCAGCAGCTTCACCACGGCAGGGGCCCTCTCTGGAAACACCATATATTTT	CASSFTTAGALSGNTIYF
TRBJ2-7	TRBV19	TRBD1	NA	TGTGCCAGTAGTTTCGGACAGGGGAGCCCCTACGAGCAGTACTTC	CASSFGQGSPYEQYF
TRBJ2-1	TRBV30	TRBD2	NA	TGTGCCTGGACCTGGGACTACGACTACAATGAGCAGTTCTTC	CAWTWDYDYNEQFF
TRBJ2-1	TRBV27	TRBD2	NA	TGTGCCAGCAATCACCGGGGCAAGGGGTCTAGCGGCACACTCTCCTACAATGAGCAGTTCTTC	CASNHRGKGSSGTLSYNEQFF
TRBJ2-1	TRBV14	NA	once	TGTGCCAGCAGCCTTGGGCCCGGGAGCTACAATGAGCAGTTCTTC	CASSLGPGSYNEQFF
TRBJ2-7	TRBV28	NA	NA	TGTGCCAGCAGTCCCGCGCCCCTCAGCAGGGGTTTCCCCTACGAGCAGTACTTC	CASSPAPLSRGFPYEQYF
TRBJ1-4	TRBV28	NA	NA	TGTGCCAGCAGTGCCCCAAGGACAGTCGCAACTAATGAAAAACTGTTTTTT	CASSAPRTVATNEKLFF
TRBJ2-3	TRBV11-2	NA	NA	TGTGCCAGCAGCTCCGTCCCCAGGGGAACAGATACGCAGTATTTT	CASSSVPRGTDTQYF
TRBJ2-5	TRBV14	TRBD2	NA	TGTGCCAGCAGCAGGACTAGCGGGGGTCAAGAGACCCAGTACTTC	CASSRTSGGQETQYF
TRBJ1-2	TRBV5-6	NA	NA	TGTGCCAGCAGCTGGGGGCAGGAGACTAACTATGGCTACACCTTC	CASSWGQETNYGYTF
TRBJ2-3	TRBV7-9	TRBD1	NA	TGTGCCAGCAGCTGCAACAGGGGGGAGAGGACAGATACGCAGTATTTT	CASSCNRGERTDTQYF
TRBJ2-7	TRBV11-2	NA	NA	TGTGCCACCATATCGGGGTCGGGCGAGCAGTACTTC	CATISGSGEQYF
TRBJ2-7	TRBV10-1	NA	NA	TGCGCCAGCAGTGTCGGCAGGGGCTACGAGCAGTACTTC	CASSVGRGYEQYF
TRBJ2-1	TRBV7-8	NA	NA	TGTGCCAGCAGCTTAGTTTTTGGGAGCGACAATGAGCAGTTCTTC	CASSLVFGSDNEQFF
TRBJ2-7	TRBV4-1	NA	NA	TGCGCCAGCAGCCAAGAAGGAAAAGCTTTCTACGAGCAGTACTTC	CASSQEGKAFYEQYF
TRBJ1-1	TRBV27	TRBD1	NA	TGTGCCAGCAGTTTACAGGGGGCTTCTGAAGCTTTCTTT	CASSLQGASEAFF
TRBJ2-1	TRBV27	TRBD1	NA	TGTGCCAGCAGTTCCCCCACAGGGGTAGGTTACAATGAGCAGTTCTTC	CASSSPTGVGYNEQFF
TRBJ2-2	TRBV5-6	NA	NA	TGTGCCAGCAGCTTTGTGGGAGAAGGGAACACCGGGGAGCTGTTTTTT	CASSFVGEGNTGELFF
TRBJ1-5	TRBV9	NA	NA	TGTGCCAGCAGCTTCAGCGGGCGGCCGGACGAGCCCCAGCATTTT	CASSFSGRPDEPQHF
TRBJ2-1	TRBV5-1	NA	NA	TGCGCCAGCACACAAGCTTACAATGAGCAGTTCTTC	CASTQAYNEQFF
TRBJ2-3	TRBV27	NA	NA	TGTGCCAGCAGTTTATGGGCCGGGGGAAGCACAGATACGCAGTATTTT	CASSLWAGGSTDTQYF
TRBJ2-7	TRBV4-1	TRBD2	once	TGCGCCAGCAGCCAGGGGGTCGCGGGAGGGGGATACGAGCAGTACTTC	CASSQGVAGGGYEQYF